The clone carrying this T cell receptor (beta chain) was observed many times. The data originate from a study of T cells in Graves' hyperthyroidism and ophthalmopathy. Authors of the study amplified TCR beta CDR3 regions from RNA transcripts. First-round RT-PCR targeting the TCR CDR3 was performed with the HTBI primer set. TCRdb reprocessed the multiplex PCR reads with MiXCR, giving one entry per CDR3 protein. The sample consists of 500,000 to 650,000 distinct CDR3 sequences, around 13% of them appearing once. The study left out patients who had uncontrolled infection, other autoimmune disease, pregnancy or lactation. The receptor was isolated from a woman aged 45-60 years with Graves' ophthalmopathy. Specimen: blood.

The CDR3 is CASSSGLAGILTDTQYF. CDR3 sequence (DNA): TGCGCCAGCAGCTCCGGACTAGCGGGAATTCTCACAGATACGCAGTATTTT. This chain joins TRBV5-1 and TRBJ2-3; 12 bases are shared with TRBD2. The germline V gene encodes CDR1 SGHRS and CDR2 YFSETQ. This CDR3 spans 17 amino acids. Trimming at V came to 3 bases and at J to 2 bases, leaving 7 bases not matched to a gene.